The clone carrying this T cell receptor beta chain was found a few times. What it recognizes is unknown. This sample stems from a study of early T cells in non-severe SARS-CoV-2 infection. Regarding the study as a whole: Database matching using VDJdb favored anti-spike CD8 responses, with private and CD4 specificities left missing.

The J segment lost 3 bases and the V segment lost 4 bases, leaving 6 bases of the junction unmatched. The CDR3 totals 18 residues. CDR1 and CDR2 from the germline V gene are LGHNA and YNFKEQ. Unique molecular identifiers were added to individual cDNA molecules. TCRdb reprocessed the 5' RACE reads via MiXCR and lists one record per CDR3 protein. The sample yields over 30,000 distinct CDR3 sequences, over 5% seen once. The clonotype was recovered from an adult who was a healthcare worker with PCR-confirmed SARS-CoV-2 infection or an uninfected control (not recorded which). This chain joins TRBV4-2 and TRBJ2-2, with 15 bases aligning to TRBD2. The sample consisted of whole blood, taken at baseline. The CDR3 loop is CASSRTSGRALDTGELFF. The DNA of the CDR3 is TGTGCCAGCAGCCGGACTAGCGGGAGGGCCCTCGACACCGGGGAGCTGTTTTTT.